This T cell receptor beta chain was captured by sequencing in a study of OX40 agonist ivuxolimab in advanced cancers. General observations from the study: Nonresponders, in some cases, also had low normalized T-cell clonal expansion. Expanded peripheral T cells had an undetermined antigen specificity.

The protocol was immunoSEQ multiplex PCR, while the TCRdb copy is restricted to in-frame clones and leaves out a portion. The sample consists of about 76,000 clones, 85% to 90% of them appearing once. This CDR3 has 13 residues. Germline V gene sequence: CDR1 SQVTM, CDR2 ANQGSEA. Trimming took 4 bases from V and 4 from J, leaving 11 bases between them. On this clone itself: What it binds is unknown.

This chain links TRBV29-1 with TRBJ1-3; no clear D gene. The sequence was obtained from an adult with an advanced solid tumor such as melanoma, head and neck, liver or kidney cancer. Material: CD4+ or CD8+ T cells sorted from blood, obtained in a trial of the OX40 agonist ivuxolimab. The CDR3 reads CSVVVPTGNTIYF. In DNA, the CDR3 is TGCAGCGTTGTAGTCCCCACAGGAAACACCATATATTTT.